This T cell receptor (beta chain) was recovered during a study of T cells in localized non-small cell lung cancer. Whole-study results and caveats: Heterogeneity stays possible, as sequencing covered only one tumor region. Paired adjacent lung recovered a median about 60 of the top 100 tumor clones.

Worth noting for this clone: As yet, its antigen is unknown.

Data came from immunoSEQ multiplex PCR; TCRdb stores just in-frame clones and leaves some out. Among 45,000 to 65,000 clones listed, 80% to 90% were seen once. Germline assignment: CDR1 LGHNA and CDR2 YNFKEQ. This CDR3 is built from 16 residues. Trimming at V came to 3 bases and at J to 4 bases, leaving 8 bases not matched to a gene. This TCR was recovered from a man aged 35 to 69 with stage I squamous cell lung carcinoma. The input for sequencing was peripheral blood, taken before any cancer treatment. The chain uses TRBV4-2 and TRBJ1-4; 7 bases fit TRBD1. CDR3 DNA: TGTGCCAGCAGCCAGGAACCGGGACAGAATAATGAAAAACTGTTTTTT. This translates into CASSQEPGQNNEKLFF.